A single sample gave rise to the 32 T cell receptor beta chains below, sequenced in a study of T cell repertoires in ileal Crohn's disease. Time point here: inflamed ileum from the surgical specimen. The assay was immunoSEQ multiplex PCR, and TCRdb's table has in-frame clones only and misses some. The data hold more than 15,000 clones, with around 76% observed a single time. Sequenced material: ileal tissue. The source of these receptors is an adult with Crohn's disease.

This chain joins TRBV5-4 and TRBJ1-5, with 7 bases that match TRBD1. Trimming took 3 bases from V and 6 from J; bases not matched to a gene: 9. This CDR3 contains 15 residues. Germline loops: CDR1 SGHNT, CDR2 YYREEE (reference sequence). DNA of the CDR3: TGTGCCAGCAGCTCGGGGATGGACAGGACTCAGCCCCAGCATTTT. Protein sequence: CASSSGMDRTQPQHF.

This clone qualifies as medium-sized (0.01 to 0.1%). V and J are TRBV7-9 and TRBJ1-5; 8 positions agree with TRBD1. Trimming took 3 bases from V and 4 from J; bases not matched to a gene: 8. Germline CDR1 and CDR2: SEHNR and FQNEAQ (reference sequence). The CDR3 consists of 16 residues. The CDR3, as DNA: TGTGCCAGCAGCTTTGGTCCGGACAGGGTTAATCAGCCCCAGCATTTT. This translates into CASSFGPDRVNQPQHF.

The V gene is TRBV27, the J gene TRBJ2-1; possible D gene TRBD1, 6 bases. The germline V gene has CDR1 MNHEY and CDR2 SMNVEV (reference sequence). V lost 6 bases and J 2 bases, leaving 17 bases between the germline ends. CDR3 length: 16 residues. The CDR3 reads CASSRSAGDAYNEQFF. For the CDR3, the DNA is TGTGCCAGCAGCCGGAGTGCAGGGGACGCCTACAATGAGCAGTTCTTC.

The chain employs TRBV13 and TRBJ1-2; TRBD1 might be the D (5 bases). This CDR3 has 14 amino acids. The germline V gene encodes CDR1 PRHDT and CDR2 FYEKMQ (reference sequence). V was cut by 5 bases and J by 4 bases, with 14 bases left in between. The CDR3: CASSLRGASYGYTF. CDR3 coding DNA: TGTGCCAGCAGCCTCCGAGGGGCATCCTATGGCTACACCTTC.

This rearrangement joins TRBV5-4 to TRBJ2-1; 9 bases match TRBD2. The CDR3 runs 17 residues. Germline V gene lookup returns CDR1 SGHNT and CDR2 YYREEE (reference sequence). With 4 bases clipped from V and 7 bases from J, the junction kept 15 bases outside the gene matches. The CDR3 here is CASSRGIAGAGGNEQFF. The DNA for the CDR3 is TGTGCCAGCAGCCGGGGGATAGCGGGAGCCGGAGGAAATGAGCAGTTCTTC.

CDR3 residues: CASSAEIGGPYEQYF. The CDR3 DNA reads TGTGCCAGCAGCGCCGAGATCGGAGGGCCCTACGAGCAGTACTTC. The gene calls are TRBV9 and TRBJ2-7; the D gene is possibly TRBD2 (6 bases). The germline CDR1 and CDR2 sequences are SGDLS and YYNGEE. Trimming took off 3 bases at V and 2 bases at J, with 15 bases between the two ends. The CDR3 totals 15 residues.

This rearrangement joins TRBV7-2 to TRBJ2-7, with 9 bases fitting TRBD2. The germline V gene encodes CDR1 SGHTA and CDR2 FQGNSA. Germline trimming cut 5 bases from V and 7 bases from J; bases unmatched to any gene: 12. The CDR3 runs to 15 residues. The CDR3 region is CASSARVAGVGEQYF. CDR3 sequence (DNA): TGTGCCAGCAGCGCCCGAGTAGCGGGAGTTGGTGAGCAGTACTTC.

This clone was counted between two and nine times. CDR3 in DNA: TGTGCCAGCAGCTTGGGACACTCTCCCCTACAAGAGACCCAGTACTTC. Protein product: CASSLGHSPLQETQYF. V is TRBV11-1 and J is TRBJ2-5, with D possibly being TRBD1 (6 bases). The V and J ends lost 3 bases and 2 bases respectively, with 16 bases between them. This CDR3 spans 16 amino acids. Germline CDR1 is SGHAT and CDR2 is FQDESV (reference sequence).

The chain joins TRBV15 to TRBJ2-3, with 15 bases identical to TRBD2. Germline-derived CDR1 and CDR2 are LNHNV and YYDKDF (reference sequence). The J segment lost 5 bases and the V segment lost 8 bases, leaving 5 bases of the junction unmatched. The CDR3 consists of 15 residues. The CDR3 loop reads CATGLAGGPGDTQYF. DNA of the CDR3: TGTGCCACCGGACTAGCGGGGGGGCCGGGAGATACGCAGTATTTT. Filled out from reference TRBV15 and TRBJ2-3, the complete variable domain reads DAMVIQNPRYQVTQFGKPVTLSCSQTLNHNVMYWYQQKSSQAPKLLFHYYDKDFNNEADTPDNFQSRRPNTSFCFLDIRSPGLGDTAMYLCATGLAGGPGDTQYFGPGTRLTVL.

V is TRBV11-2 and J is TRBJ1-1; D ambiguous. V gave up 4 bases and J gave up 3 bases, with 12 bases separating them. CDR3 length: 14 residues. Germline values: CDR1 SGHAT, CDR2 FQNNGV. CDR3 sequence: CASSSIHEDTEAFF. The CDR3 region has the DNA TGTGCCAGCAGCTCGATACACGAGGACACTGAAGCTTTCTTT. Full variable domain (missing parts from reference TRBV11-2 and TRBJ1-1): EAGVAQSPRYKIIEKRQSVAFWCNPISGHATLYWYQQILGQGPKLLIQFQNNGVVDDSQLPKDRFSAERLKGVDSTLKIQPAKLEDSAVYLCASSSIHEDTEAFFGQGTRLTVV.

In DNA form, the CDR3 reads TGTGCCAGCAGTGAAGCGGGGTCTCAGGGATTTGGTCAGCCCCAGCATTTT. Translated, it gives CASSEAGSQGFGQPQHF. This chain uses TRBV6-1 with TRBJ1-5; TRBD1 might be the D (5 bases). Germline CDR1 is MNHNS and CDR2 is SASEGT. V was shortened by 0 bases and J by 6 bases, with 18 bases between the two germline ends. The length of the CDR3 is 17 residues.

In DNA, the CDR3 is TGTGCCAGCAGTTTAAGGGGGTTCGAATACGAGCAGTACTTC. Residues: CASSLRGFEYEQYF. This chain links TRBV6-6 with TRBJ2-7; D is possibly TRBD1 (6 bases). Germline CDR1 MNHNY, CDR2 SVGAGI (reference sequence). V lost 4 bases to trimming and J lost 4 bases, with 14 bases between them. This CDR3 comprises 14 residues.

As concerns this clone: The identical CDR3 is also encoded by other nucleotide sequences in the sample. The rearrangement joins TRBV9 to TRBJ1-2; 9 nucleotides align to TRBD1. Germline CDR1 is SGDLS and CDR2 is YYNGEE. With V trimmed by 4 bases and J by 6 bases, 4 bases remained unmatched. The CDR3 has 13 residues. The CDR3 DNA reads TGTGCCAGCAGCCCCGGGACAGGGAATGGCTACACCTTC. This translates into CASSPGTGNGYTF.

This clone was detected only once. J is TRBJ2-3 and V is TRBV6-5; D is unclear. CDR3 length equals 12 residues. Looked up from germline, CDR1 is MNHEY and CDR2 is SVGAGI. The V gene lost 4 bases and the J gene lost 0 bases, with 2 bases spanning the gap. CDR3 loop: CASSSSTDTQYF. The DNA of the CDR3 is TGTGCCAGCAGTTCGAGCACAGATACGCAGTATTTT.

This clone was recorded once. The V and J genes are TRBV9 and TRBJ2-1; maybe TRBD2 (5 bases). The germline V gene encodes CDR1 SGDLS and CDR2 YYNGEE. The CDR3 runs 12 residues. Trimming pared 7 bases from V and 5 bases from J, leaving 10 bases between. CDR3 sequence: CASGRMDNEQFF. CDR3 in DNA: TGTGCCAGCGGGAGAATGGACAATGAGCAGTTCTTC.

V gene TRBV6-1 combines with J gene TRBJ2-1; a possible D gene is TRBD2 (5 bases). V lost 8 bases to trimming and J lost 0 bases, with 14 bases between them. The CDR3 sequence is 15 residues long. Looked up from germline, CDR1 is MNHNS and CDR2 is SASEGT. The CDR3 region is CASVTLTSSYNEQFF. The CDR3 DNA follows: TGTGCCAGCGTCACACTTACTAGCTCCTACAATGAGCAGTTCTTC.

The V gene is TRBV28, the J gene TRBJ2-7, with 9 nucleotides matching TRBD1. After removal of 10 bases from V and 3 bases from J, the junction contained 13 bases not matched to a gene. CDR3 length: 15 residues. Germline CDR1 is MDHEN and CDR2 is SYDVKM. The CDR3 DNA reads TGTGCCACCGGGGGGACAGGGAACGGGATCTACGAGCAGTACTTC. Protein sequence: CATGGTGNGIYEQYF. The variable domain in full, completed from reference TRBV28 and TRBJ2-7, reads DVKVTQSSRYLVKRTGEKVFLECVQDMDHENMFWYRQDPGLGLRLIYFSYDVKMKEKGDIPEGYSVSREKKERFSLILESASTNQTSMYLCATGGTGNGIYEQYFGPGTRLTVT.

This sequence joins TRBV2 and TRBJ2-1, with TRBD2 matching over 13 bases. V trimming: 4 bases; J trimming: 6 bases; junction bases outside the gene matches: 3. The CDR3 runs 15 residues. CDR1 and CDR2 from the germline V gene are SNHLY and FYNNEI. The CDR3: CASSVLAGGRNEQFF. CDR3 DNA sequence: TGTGCCAGCAGTGTACTAGCGGGGGGGCGCAATGAGCAGTTCTTC.

V usage is TRBV11-2 and J usage is TRBJ2-2, with TRBD1 identical over 7 bases. V lost 5 bases to trimming and J lost 0 bases; unmatched junction nucleotides: 9. Per the germline V gene, CDR1 is SGHAT and CDR2 is FQNNGV. The CDR3 runs 17 residues. CDR3 bases: TGTGCCAGCAGCCAAATAGGGCAGGGGGCGAACACCGGGGAGCTGTTTTTT. This gives the protein CASSQIGQGANTGELFF. The entire variable domain, with the rest obtained from reference TRBV11-2 and TRBJ2-2, is as follows: EAGVAQSPRYKIIEKRQSVAFWCNPISGHATLYWYQQILGQGPKLLIQFQNNGVVDDSQLPKDRFSAERLKGVDSTLKIQPAKLEDSAVYLCASSQIGQGANTGELFFGEGSRLTVL.

This rearrangement joins TRBV6-6 to TRBJ2-6, with D tentatively TRBD1 or TRBD2 (5 bases each). CDR1 and CDR2 (germline): MNHNY, SVGAGI (reference sequence). CDR3 length: 16 residues. Trimming stripped 7 bases from V and 1 base from J, with 14 bases between. For the CDR3, the DNA is TGTGCCAGCACCCCCGATGGGGGTTCTGGGGCCAACGTCCTGACTTTC. Residues: CASTPDGGSGANVLTF.

The V and J genes are TRBV6-5 and TRBJ1-2; D is uncertain. Deletions cut 8 bases from V and 6 bases from J, with 10 bases between. The germline V gene encodes CDR1 MNHEY and CDR2 SVGAGI. The CDR3 is 11 amino acids. The CDR3 DNA sequence: TGTGCCAGCGGCCCCCCCCATGGCTACACCTTC. Its protein product is CASGPPHGYTF.

The chain couples TRBV6-6 to TRBJ1-2; a weak D match, TRBD1 (6 bases). The CDR3 is made up of 13 amino acids. The V gene's germline CDR1 is MNHNY and CDR2 SVGAGI (reference sequence). Trimming removed 8 bases at V and 4 bases at J, with 14 bases between. The DNA of the CDR3 is TGTGCCAGCTTGAGGGGGGGCGGCTATGGCTACACCTTC. Translated: CASLRGGGYGYTF.

By sample fraction, this clone is medium-sized. The chain carries TRBV19 and TRBJ1-5; 8 nucleotides align to TRBD1. Germline V gives CDR1 LNHDA, CDR2 SQIVND (reference sequence). This CDR3 contains 16 residues. The V segment lost 3 bases and the J segment 4 bases; nucleotides outside the gene matches: 8. The CDR3 DNA reads as TGTGCCAGTAGTATGCGCCGGGACAGGTTTAATCAGCCCCAGCATTTT. Translating gives CASSMRRDRFNQPQHF.

The chain carries TRBV4-3 and TRBJ2-1, with D possibly TRBD2 on 5 matching bases. Germline V lookup: CDR1 LGHNA, CDR2 YSLEER. The CDR3 is 13 residues long. Deletions cut 1 base from V and 7 bases from J, with 8 bases between. The CDR3 protein is CASSQAPGNEQFF. The CDR3 DNA is TGCGCCAGCAGCCAAGCCCCGGGGAATGAGCAGTTCTTC.

The gene calls are TRBV19 and TRBJ2-2, with no clear D. Germline lookup yields CDR1 LNHDA and CDR2 SQIVND (reference sequence). This CDR3 region has 15 residues. The CDR3 DNA reads TGTGCGACGCGGCGAAGCCCTACGAACACCGGGGAGCTGTTTTTT. It is translated as CATRRSPTNTGELFF.

The DNA of the CDR3 is TGCGCCAGCAGCCCCGGACTAGCGGGCACGTGGGAAACAGATACGCAGTATTTT. This gives the protein CASSPGLAGTWETDTQYF. The chain couples TRBV4-1 to TRBJ2-3; 11 positions agree with TRBD2. The CDR3 runs 18 residues. The germline gives CDR1 MGHRA, CDR2 YSYEKL. The V and J ends lost 4 bases and 3 bases, in that order; junction bases with no gene match: 12.

This chain uses TRBV2 with TRBJ2-5; the match to TRBD2 covers 11 bases. V lost 7 bases, J lost 5 bases, and 0 bases stayed unmatched. The CDR3 runs to 12 residues. Germline values: CDR1 SNHLY, CDR2 FYNNEI. As DNA, the CDR3 is TGTGCCAGCATAGCGGGGGGGGAGACCCAGTACTTC. It yields the protein CASIAGGETQYF.

The rearrangement uses TRBV5-1 and TRBJ2-1, with D possibly TRBD1 on 5 matching bases. Germline assignment: CDR1 SGHRS and CDR2 YFSETQ. This CDR3 spans 13 amino acids. Trimming removed 7 bases from V and 4 bases from J, with 12 bases in between. The CDR3 sequence is CASFGDRYNEQFF. The CDR3 DNA reads as TGCGCCAGCTTCGGAGACAGATACAATGAGCAGTTCTTC.

The V gene is TRBV25-1, the J gene TRBJ2-7, with 7 nucleotides matching TRBD1. V shed 3 bases and J 3 bases; nucleotides not matched to a gene: 5. There are 14 residues in the CDR3. From germline, CDR1 is MGHDK and CDR2 SYGVNS. The CDR3 nucleotides read TGTGCCAGCAGTGACCGGACAGGAGGCTACGAGCAGTACTTC. Protein: CASSDRTGGYEQYF.

This chain uses TRBV27 with TRBJ2-3; TRBD1 matches at 11 bases. CDR1 and CDR2 (germline): MNHEY, SMNVEV (reference sequence). V dropped 2 bases and J dropped 3; count of bases not matched to a gene: 4. This CDR3 has 16 residues. The CDR3: CASSLGRDRGTDTQYF. The CDR3 DNA reads TGTGCCAGCAGTTTAGGCCGGGACAGGGGGACAGATACGCAGTATTTT.

The V call is TRBV5-1, the J call TRBJ2-3; D is possibly TRBD1 or TRBD2 (5 bases each). V was pared by 3 bases and J by 5 bases, with 19 bases between. The CDR3 has 16 amino acids. Germline values: CDR1 SGHRS, CDR2 YFSETQ. CDR3 bases: TGCGCCAGCAGCTCCCTCAACAGGTCCCGGGAAGATACGCAGTATTTT. The encoded protein is CASSSLNRSREDTQYF.

The chain is built from TRBV6-5 and TRBJ1-6; 8 nucleotides line up with TRBD1. The ends lost 5 bases at V and 6 bases at J; junction bases unmatched: 3. The CDR3 sequence is 14 residues long. Looked up from germline, CDR1 is MNHEY and CDR2 is SVGAGI. CDR3: CASSLGQVNSPLHF. The CDR3 DNA reads TGTGCCAGCAGTCTGGGACAGGTTAATTCACCCCTCCACTTT.